One and the same sample provided the 20 T cell receptor beta chains below, sequenced in a study of T cell changes during pregnancy in multiple sclerosis. Measured with immunoSEQ multiplex PCR; TCRdb has only the in-frame clones, and not every one. The sample lists about 58,000 clones, about 90% occurring once. This specimen consisted of CD4+ T cells from peripheral blood mononuclear cells, obtained after pregnancy. Receptor source: a female donor in good health, enrolled as a control in a pregnancy study.

The chain carries TRBV6-5 and TRBJ1-1; 9 bases match TRBD1. J lost 7 bases, V lost 6 bases, and 6 bases had no gene match. The CDR3 is made up of 13 amino acids. Germline loops: CDR1 MNHEY, CDR2 SVGAGI. The CDR3, as DNA: TGTGCCAGCAGCGGGACAGGGAAACTTGAAGCTTTCTTT. This gives the protein CASSGTGKLEAFF.

The chain couples TRBV7-9 to TRBJ1-5; D might be TRBD1 (6 bases). The V and J ends lost 1 base and 7 bases respectively, with 14 bases between them. Per the germline V gene, CDR1 is SEHNR and CDR2 is FQNEAQ (reference sequence). The CDR3 sequence is 15 residues long. The DNA of the CDR3 is TGTGCCAGCAGCTTAGGGTTGGCAGGGGCACAGCCCCAGCATTTT. Translated, it gives CASSLGLAGAQPQHF.

V usage is TRBV9 and J usage is TRBJ2-1; TRBD2 matches at 8 bases. V shed 2 bases and J 0 bases; nucleotides not matched to a gene: 4. The CDR3 contains 16 residues. Germline V gives CDR1 SGDLS, CDR2 YYNGEE. CDR3 coding DNA: TGTGCCAGCAGCGTCGGTAGCGGGGACTCCTACAATGAGCAGTTCTTC. Amino acids: CASSVGSGDSYNEQFF. The entire variable domain, with the rest obtained from reference TRBV9 and TRBJ2-1, is as follows: DSGVTQTPKHLITATGQRVTLRCSPRSGDLSVYWYQQSLDQGLQFLIQYYNGEERAKGNILERFSAQQFPDLHSELNLSSLELGDSALYFCASSVGSGDSYNEQFFGPGTRLTVL.

This sequence joins TRBV15 and TRBJ1-1; weak D call: TRBD1 (5 bases). V lost 0 bases to trimming and J lost 2 bases, with 10 bases between them. Germline V gene lookup returns CDR1 LNHNV and CDR2 YYDKDF (reference sequence). The CDR3 extends over 15 amino acids. The CDR3 DNA sequence: TGTGCCACCAGCAGAGATATCACAGGAAACACTGAAGCTTTCTTT. It translates to CATSRDITGNTEAFF.

The V gene is TRBV5-1, the J gene TRBJ2-2; tentative D call: TRBD1 (8 bases). Germline V gene lookup returns CDR1 SGHRS and CDR2 YFSETQ. The CDR3 totals 14 residues. Deletions cut 3 bases from V and 5 bases from J, with 11 bases between. The CDR3 region is CASSSQGGTGELFF. For the CDR3, the DNA is TGCGCCAGCAGCTCACAGGGGGGGACCGGGGAGCTGTTTTTT.

This chain joins TRBV20-1 and TRBJ1-4; D gene ambiguous. This CDR3 comprises 11 residues. Germline V gene data show CDR1 as DFQATT and CDR2 as SNEGSKA (reference sequence). V was trimmed by 4 bases and J by 8 bases, leaving 8 bases between them. CDR3 DNA sequence: TGCAGTGCTACTACACAGGAAAAACTGTTTTTT. It is translated as CSATTQEKLFF.

The V and J genes are TRBV6-6 and TRBJ1-1, with D possibly matching TRBD1 (6 bases). V was cut by 2 bases and J by 0 bases, with 13 bases left in between. This CDR3 is 16 amino acids long. CDR1 is MNHNY, CDR2 SVGAGI, per germline (reference sequence). CDR3 DNA sequence: TGTGCCAGCAGTTACCGCAGGGGACGGATGAACACTGAAGCTTTCTTT. This gives the protein CASSYRRGRMNTEAFF.

This rearrangement joins TRBV15 to TRBJ1-1; the match to TRBD1 covers 8 bases. The CDR3 has 16 amino acids. Per germline, CDR1 LNHNV and CDR2 YYDKDF (reference sequence). The junction had 10 bases not matched to a gene; V was cut back by 0 bases and J by 7 bases. CDR3 loop: CATSRDLWTGIYEAFF. CDR3 DNA sequence: TGTGCCACCAGCAGAGACCTTTGGACAGGGATATATGAAGCTTTCTTT.

The rearrangement uses TRBV5-5 and TRBJ1-2; D possibly corresponds to TRBD1 (5 bases). The V end lost 3 bases, the J end lost 4 bases, and 10 bases lay between the germline ends. From germline, CDR1 is SGHKS and CDR2 YYEKEE (reference sequence). The CDR3 totals 13 residues. The CDR3 is CASSWDGSYGYTF. In nucleotides, the CDR3 is TGTGCCAGCAGCTGGGACGGGAGCTATGGCTACACCTTC. The full variable domain, in which reference TRBV5-5 and TRBJ1-2 provide the parts outside the CDR3, is DAGVTQSPTHLIKTRGQQVTLRCSPISGHKSVSWYQQVLGQGPQFIFQYYEKEERGRGNFPDRFSARQFPNYSSELNVNALLLGDSALYLCASSWDGSYGYTFGSGTRLTVV.

The V call is TRBV15, the J call TRBJ2-1, with 9 bases identical to TRBD1. This CDR3 has 17 residues. Trimming removed 0 bases from V and 3 bases from J; junction bases left unmatched: 6. Germline-derived CDR1 and CDR2 are LNHNV and YYDKDF (reference sequence). CDR3 residues: CATSRDLLDRGYNEQFF. CDR3 nucleotide sequence: TGTGCCACCAGCAGAGACCTTCTGGACAGGGGCTACAATGAGCAGTTCTTC.

The rearrangement joins TRBV6-6 to TRBJ2-7; tentatively, D is TRBD1 (6 bases). This CDR3 is built from 11 residues. Germline CDR1 and CDR2: MNHNY and SVGAGI (reference sequence). Trimming took 3 bases from V and 7 from J, leaving 7 bases between them. CDR3 sequence reads: CASSYRGEQYF. The CDR3, as DNA: TGTGCCAGCAGTTATAGGGGGGAGCAGTACTTC.

About this clone: The junction shows a germline mismatch at one end, possibly a read error. The genes are TRBV6-6 and TRBJ2-5; 9 nucleotides align to TRBD1. From germline, CDR1 is MNHNY and CDR2 SVGAGI (reference sequence). The CDR3 is 14 amino acids. CDR3 in amino acids: CASSYSGQGVETDF. As DNA, the CDR3 is TGTGCCAGCAGTTACTCGGGACAGGGTGTAGAGACGGACTTC.

The chain employs TRBV18 and TRBJ1-1; D gene uncertain. Germline assignment: CDR1 KGHSH and CDR2 LQKENI. V was shortened by 6 bases and J by 0 bases, with 17 bases between the two germline ends. CDR3 length: 16 residues. In DNA form, the CDR3 reads TGTGCCAGCTCGCGAGGAAAGGATGGTTTGAACACTGAAGCTTTCTTT. This codes for CASSRGKDGLNTEAFF.

This clone was picked up one time. The chain recombines TRBV5-1 with TRBJ2-3; the D gene is possibly TRBD1 (6 bases). This CDR3 comprises 15 residues. Germline V CDR1 and CDR2: SGHRS, YFSETQ. V shed 0 bases and J shed 3 bases, with 11 bases lying between them. CDR3 sequence: CASSLATTGTDTQYF. The CDR3 coding sequence is TGCGCCAGCAGCTTGGCAACCACAGGGACAGATACGCAGTATTTT. Full variable domain (remainder filled in from reference TRBV5-1 and TRBJ2-3): KAGVTQTPRYLIKTRGQQVTLSCSPISGHRSVSWYQQTPGQGLQFLFEYFSETQRNKGNFPGRFSGRQFSNSRSEMNVSTLELGDSALYLCASSLATTGTDTQYFGPGTRLTVL.

The chain combines TRBV19 with TRBJ1-1; 8 nucleotides align to TRBD1. V gave up 3 bases and J gave up 1 base; unmatched junction bases: 10. CDR3 length: 17 residues. Looked up from germline, CDR1 is LNHDA and CDR2 is SQIVND (reference sequence). The chain's CDR3 is CASSILASGTGNTEAFF. DNA of the CDR3: TGTGCCAGTAGTATTTTAGCCTCCGGGACAGGGAACACTGAAGCTTTCTTT.

The gene calls are TRBV7-9 and TRBJ2-7; 12 bases fit TRBD2. After removal of 4 bases from V and 2 bases from J, the junction contained 6 bases not matched to a gene. The germline V gene encodes CDR1 SEHNR and CDR2 FQNEAQ (reference sequence). This CDR3 has 16 amino acids. CDR3 amino acids: CASSSPGLAGTYEQYF. CDR3 DNA: TGTGCCAGCAGCTCACCGGGACTAGCGGGTACCTACGAGCAGTACTTC.

This chain connects TRBV5-4 to TRBJ1-3, with TRBD1 as a possible D gene (6 bases). Germline V lookup: CDR1 SGHNT, CDR2 YYREEE (reference sequence). V lost 4 bases to trimming and J lost 0 bases, with 11 bases between them. The CDR3 runs to 15 residues. CDR3 DNA sequence: TGTGCCAGCAGCCGGGACACCGTCTCTGGAAACACCATATATTTT. Its translation is CASSRDTVSGNTIYF.

In this sample, this clone turned up a few times. The chain uses TRBV19 and TRBJ1-1, with a tentative D call TRBD1 (5 bases). The CDR3 covers 13 residues. In germline, CDR1 is LNHDA, CDR2 SQIVND (reference sequence). V dropped 1 base and J dropped 5 bases, with 8 bases sitting between them. As DNA, the CDR3 is TGTGCCAGTAGTATAGTGACAGATACTGAAGCTTTCTTT. This sequence encodes CASSIVTDTEAFF. The whole variable domain, filled in from reference TRBV19 and TRBJ1-1, reads DGGITQSPKYLFRKEGQNVTLSCEQNLNHDAMYWYRQDPGQGLRLIYYSQIVNDFQKGDIAEGYSVSREKKESFPLTVTSAQKNPTAFYLCASSIVTDTEAFFGQGTRLTVV.

The chain employs TRBV7-9 and TRBJ1-2, with TRBD1 identical over 7 bases. The trim removed 5 bases at V and 2 bases at J, leaving 5 bases unmatched. Germline CDR1 and CDR2: SEHNR and FQNEAQ (reference sequence). CDR3 length: 14 amino acids. The CDR3 is CASSPTTGNYGYTF. CDR3 DNA: TGTGCCAGCAGCCCTACGACAGGGAACTATGGCTACACCTTC.

The chain recombines TRBV27 with TRBJ2-1; D is possibly TRBD1 (6 bases). V was clipped by 6 bases and J by 10 bases, with 19 bases between them. Germline V gives CDR1 MNHEY, CDR2 SMNVEV (reference sequence). The CDR3 totals 14 residues. For the CDR3, the DNA is TGTGCCAGCAGCCCCGATAACAGGGTCGGGGAGCAGTTCTTC. Encoded protein: CASSPDNRVGEQFF.